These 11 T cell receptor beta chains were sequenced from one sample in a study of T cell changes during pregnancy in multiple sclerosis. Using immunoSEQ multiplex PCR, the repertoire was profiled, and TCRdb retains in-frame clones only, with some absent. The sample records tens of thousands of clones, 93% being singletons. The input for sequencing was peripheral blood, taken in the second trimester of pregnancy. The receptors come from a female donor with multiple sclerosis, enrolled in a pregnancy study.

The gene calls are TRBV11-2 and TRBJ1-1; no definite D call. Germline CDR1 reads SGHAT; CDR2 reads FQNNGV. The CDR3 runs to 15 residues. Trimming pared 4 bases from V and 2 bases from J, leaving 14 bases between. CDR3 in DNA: TGTGCCAGCAGCTCCTATCTCCGGGAAAACACTGAAGCTTTCTTT. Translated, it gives CASSSYLRENTEAFF.

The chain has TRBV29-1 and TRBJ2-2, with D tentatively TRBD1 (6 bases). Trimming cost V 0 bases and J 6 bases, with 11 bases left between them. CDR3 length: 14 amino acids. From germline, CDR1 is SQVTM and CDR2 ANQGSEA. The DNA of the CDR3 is TGCAGCGTTGAAGATCTAGGACAGTCCGGGGAGCTGTTTTTT. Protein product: CSVEDLGQSGELFF.

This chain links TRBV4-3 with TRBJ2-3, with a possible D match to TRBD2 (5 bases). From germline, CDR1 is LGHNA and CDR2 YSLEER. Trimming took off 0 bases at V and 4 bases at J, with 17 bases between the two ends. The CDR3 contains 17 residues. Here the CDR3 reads CASSQEGGPARPDTQYF. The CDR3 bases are TGCGCCAGCAGCCAAGAAGGCGGGCCAGCTAGACCAGATACGCAGTATTTT.

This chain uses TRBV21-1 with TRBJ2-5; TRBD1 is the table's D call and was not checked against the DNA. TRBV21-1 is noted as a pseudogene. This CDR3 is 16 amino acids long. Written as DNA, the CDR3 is TGTGCCAGCAGCAGGTGGGACAGGGTATCGCAAGAGACCCAGTACTTC. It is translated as CASSRWDRVSQETQYF.

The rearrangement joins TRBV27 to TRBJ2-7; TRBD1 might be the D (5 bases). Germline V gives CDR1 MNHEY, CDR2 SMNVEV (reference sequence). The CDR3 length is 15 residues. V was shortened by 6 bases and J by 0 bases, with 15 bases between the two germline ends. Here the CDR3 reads CASRLGGAPSYEQYF. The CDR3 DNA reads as TGTGCCAGCAGGCTCGGTGGGGCCCCCTCCTACGAGCAGTACTTC.

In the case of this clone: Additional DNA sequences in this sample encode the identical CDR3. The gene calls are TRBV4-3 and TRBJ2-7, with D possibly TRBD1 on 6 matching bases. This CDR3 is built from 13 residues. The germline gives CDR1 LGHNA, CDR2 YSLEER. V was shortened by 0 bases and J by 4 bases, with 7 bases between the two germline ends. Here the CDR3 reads CASSQDRGYEQYF. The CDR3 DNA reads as TGCGCCAGCAGCCAAGATAGGGGGTACGAGCAGTACTTC.

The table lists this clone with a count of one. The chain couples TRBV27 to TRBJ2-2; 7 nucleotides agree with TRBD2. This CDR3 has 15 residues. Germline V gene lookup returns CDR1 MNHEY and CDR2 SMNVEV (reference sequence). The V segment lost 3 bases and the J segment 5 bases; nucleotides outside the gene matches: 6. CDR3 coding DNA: TGTGCCAGCAGTTTTATTGGCGGGGGAACCGGGGAGCTGTTTTTT. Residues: CASSFIGGGTGELFF.

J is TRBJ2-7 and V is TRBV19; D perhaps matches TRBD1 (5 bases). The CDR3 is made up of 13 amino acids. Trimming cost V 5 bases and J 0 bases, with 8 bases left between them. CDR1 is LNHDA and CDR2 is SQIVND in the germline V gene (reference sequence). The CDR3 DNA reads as TGTGCCAGTAGTGGACAACTCTCCTACGAGCAGTACTTC. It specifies CASSGQLSYEQYF.

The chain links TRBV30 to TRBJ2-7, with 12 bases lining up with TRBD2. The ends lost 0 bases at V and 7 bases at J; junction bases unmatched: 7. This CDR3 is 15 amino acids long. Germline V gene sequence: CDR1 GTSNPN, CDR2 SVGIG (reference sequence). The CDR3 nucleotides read TGTGCCTGGAGTGTTTTACTAGCGGGAGGACAGGAGCAGTACTTC. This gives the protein CAWSVLLAGGQEQYF.

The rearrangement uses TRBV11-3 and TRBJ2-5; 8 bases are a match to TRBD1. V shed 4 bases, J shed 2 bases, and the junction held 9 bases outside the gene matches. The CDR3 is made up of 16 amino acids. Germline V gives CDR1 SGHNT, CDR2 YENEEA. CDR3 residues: CASSSGQGVGQETQYF. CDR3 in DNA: TGTGCCAGCAGCTCAGGACAGGGCGTAGGGCAAGAGACCCAGTACTTC. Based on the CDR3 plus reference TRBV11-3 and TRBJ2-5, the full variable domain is EAGVVQSPRYKIIEKKQPVAFWCNPISGHNTLYWYLQNLGQGPELLIRYENEEAVDDSQLPKDRFSAERLKGVDSTLKIQPAELGDSAVYLCASSSGQGVGQETQYFGPGTRLLVL.

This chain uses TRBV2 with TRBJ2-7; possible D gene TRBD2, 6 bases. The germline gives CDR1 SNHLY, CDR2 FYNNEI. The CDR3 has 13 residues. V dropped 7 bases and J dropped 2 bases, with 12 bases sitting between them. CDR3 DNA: TGTGCCAGCACTGGGGACTTGGCCTACGAGCAGTACTTC. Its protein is CASTGDLAYEQYF. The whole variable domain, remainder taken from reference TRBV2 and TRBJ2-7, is EPEVTQTPSHQVTQMGQEVILRCVPISNHLYFYWYRQILGQKVEFLVSFYNNEISEKSEIFDDQFSVERPDGSNFTLKIRSTKLEDSAMYFCASTGDLAYEQYFGPGTRLTVT.